This TCR beta chain was captured by sequencing in a study of beta chain features in type 1 diabetes. V dropped 4 bases and J dropped 8; count of bases not matched to a gene: 9. Per germline, CDR1 SGHTA and CDR2 FQGNSA. This CDR3 region has 16 residues. Each of the CD4+ naive, central memory, regulatory and stem cell-like memory populations was sorted via CD45RO/CCR7/CD25/CD127/CD95/CD27. Since all of the isolated RNA was reverse transcribed, expressed TCRB transcripts were what got sequenced. Deep immunoSEQ sequencing covered naive, central memory and regulatory T cell samples. Using immunoSEQ multiplex PCR, the repertoire was profiled, and TCRdb retains in-frame clones only, with some absent. The sample shows under 200,000 clones, around 8% of them seen only once. With regard to this clone: Its cognate antigen is unknown.

Study-level findings and limits: The naive, central memory and Treg TCRB repertoires of patients appeared to be more similar to one another than those of healthy donors. In every one of the four CD4+ subsets, TCRB CDR3s were moderately but significantly shorter in Type 1 diabetes patients.

This receptor was taken from a man aged 18 to 29 in good health. J is TRBJ1-4 and V is TRBV7-2, with TRBD1 matching over 11 bases. Sequences were obtained from central memory CD4+ T cells from blood. CDR3 in DNA: TGTGCCAGCAGCTCGAGAGGGACAGGGGGGGGAGAAAAACTGTTTTTT. It translates to CASSSRGTGGGEKLFF.